Following are 29 T cell receptor beta chains from one sample sequenced in a study of blood T cell repertoires in COVID-19. Clones were read by immunoSEQ multiplex PCR, and TCRdb kept only the in-frame ones, dropping some. The table has fewer than 700,000 clones, around nine tenths seen once; the top ten hold about 8.2%. Sequenced input: peripheral blood. The source is a woman aged 50 to 65 with COVID-19, enrolled during active disease.

Turning to this clone: The sample has other DNA sequences that encode this CDR3 too. The chain combines TRBV19 with TRBJ1-1, with D unclear. The CDR3 covers 13 residues. The germline V and J ends were trimmed by 5 bases and 0 bases, with 7 bases remaining between them. Germline CDR1 reads LNHDA; CDR2 reads SQIVND (reference sequence). In DNA form, the CDR3 reads TGTGCCAGTAGTGTAGTTATGAACACTGAAGCTTTCTTT. This translates into CASSVVMNTEAFF.

This clone was seen just once. The chain links TRBV7-3 to TRBJ2-5; the D gene is possibly TRBD2 (6 bases). Germline V gene lookup returns CDR1 SGHTA and CDR2 FQGTGA. V was trimmed by 8 bases and J by 4 bases, leaving 23 bases between them. The CDR3 runs to 16 residues. The CDR3 reads CASAKEGGAQGETQYF. CDR3 nucleotide sequence: TGTGCCAGCGCCAAGGAGGGCGGGGCCCAAGGAGAGACCCAGTACTTC.

The CDR3 sequence is CASSVDSQNTEAFF. CDR3 nucleotide sequence: TGCGCCAGCAGCGTGGACAGCCAAAACACTGAAGCTTTCTTT. The chain combines TRBV5-1 with TRBJ1-1; tentatively, D is TRBD1 (6 bases). This CDR3 comprises 14 residues. Trimming cost V 4 bases and J 2 bases, with 12 bases left between them. Germline CDR1 and CDR2: SGHRS and YFSETQ. The full variable domain, its missing parts supplied by reference TRBV5-1 and TRBJ1-1, is KAGVTQTPRYLIKTRGQQVTLSCSPISGHRSVSWYQQTPGQGLQFLFEYFSETQRNKGNFPGRFSGRQFSNSRSEMNVSTLELGDSALYLCASSVDSQNTEAFFGQGTRLTVV.

The CDR3 region has the DNA TGTGCCAGCAGCCAAACACAGGGGGCGAACACCGGGGAGCTGTTTTTT. Its protein product is CASSQTQGANTGELFF. V usage is TRBV9 and J usage is TRBJ2-2, with 8 bases matching TRBD1. V was clipped by 4 bases and J by 0 bases; unmatched bases: 5. Germline values: CDR1 SGDLS, CDR2 YYNGEE. This CDR3 has 16 amino acids.

The J gene is TRBJ2-7, the V gene TRBV28, with D tentatively TRBD2 (7 bases). The CDR3 has 15 residues. CDR1 and CDR2 from the germline V gene are MDHEN and SYDVKM. V was cut by 5 bases and J by 2 bases, with 16 bases left in between. The CDR3 is CASSPPRGGPYEQYF. The CDR3 DNA reads TGTGCCAGCAGTCCTCCTAGGGGGGGTCCCTACGAGCAGTACTTC.

Note on this clone: The same CDR3 arises from other DNA sequences in this sample as well. The V gene is TRBV24-1, the J gene TRBJ1-2; D gene unclear. Germline-derived CDR1 and CDR2 are KGHDR and SFDVKD. The CDR3 totals 11 residues. The V and J ends lost 2 bases and 5 bases respectively, with 2 bases between them. Here the CDR3 DNA reads TGTGCCACCAGTGATTCGTATGGCTACACCTTC. It codes for CATSDSYGYTF.

This sequence joins TRBV5-1 and TRBJ2-1; D might be TRBD1 (5 bases). The germline V gene encodes CDR1 SGHRS and CDR2 YFSETQ. The CDR3 length is 15 residues. Trimming pared 4 bases from V and 8 bases from J, leaving 19 bases between. The CDR3 region is CASSLRAHRPDEQFF. CDR3 nucleotides: TGCGCCAGCAGCCTTCGGGCCCACAGGCCAGATGAGCAGTTCTTC. The full variable domain, in which reference TRBV5-1 and TRBJ2-1 provide the parts outside the CDR3, is KAGVTQTPRYLIKTRGQQVTLSCSPISGHRSVSWYQQTPGQGLQFLFEYFSETQRNKGNFPGRFSGRQFSNSRSEMNVSTLELGDSALYLCASSLRAHRPDEQFFGPGTRLTVL.

This rearrangement joins TRBV12-3 or TRBV12-4 to TRBJ1-1; unclear D gene. Trimming took 5 bases from V and 10 from J, leaving 17 bases between them. This CDR3 contains 13 residues. The CDR3 nucleotides read TGTGCCAGCAGTACGACGGAGGCTCGGGGAGCTTTCTTT. Encoded protein: CASSTTEARGAFF.

This clone has only one observation. This sequence joins TRBV29-1 and TRBJ1-1; D perhaps matches TRBD1 (6 bases). Germline-derived CDR1 and CDR2 are SQVTM and ANQGSEA. The CDR3 sequence is 18 residues long. Trimming removed 6 bases at V and 1 base at J, with 27 bases between. The CDR3 DNA follows: TGCAGCGTCCAAAAATATCAGGGCGGGGGCGTTTCGAACACTGAAGCTTTCTTT. Translating it yields CSVQKYQGGGVSNTEAFF.

CDR3 sequence: CASSFYEGPGEKLFF. CDR3 DNA sequence: TGTGCCAGCAGCTTTTACGAGGGCCCTGGGGAAAAACTGTTTTTT. This chain joins TRBV3-1 (or the pseudogene TRBV3-2) and TRBJ1-4; D not resolved. V was shortened by 5 bases and J by 8 bases, with 18 bases between the two germline ends. Germline V CDR1 and CDR2: LGHDT, YNNKEL (reference sequence). CDR3 size: 15 residues.

As concerns this clone: Different DNA sequences within this sample yield the same CDR3. The chain combines TRBV15 with TRBJ2-7; a possible D gene is TRBD1 (6 bases). CDR1 and CDR2 from the germline V gene are LNHNV and YYDKDF (reference sequence). Trimming took 1 base from V and 0 from J, leaving 10 bases between them. CDR3 length: 15 residues. The CDR3 nucleotides are TGTGCCACCAGCAGAGTAGCAGGGGCCTCCTACGAGCAGTACTTC. It codes for CATSRVAGASYEQYF.

In regard to this clone: This sample includes further DNA sequences coding for the same CDR3. The chain combines TRBV7-3 with TRBJ1-1, with a weak D call TRBD1 (5 bases). Between the trimmed V and J ends, which lost 3 bases and 1 base, there was a span of 6 bases. The length of the CDR3 is 13 residues. The V gene's germline CDR1 is SGHTA and CDR2 FQGTGA. The CDR3 nucleotides are TGTGCCAGCAGCTTGACAGAGAACACTGAAGCTTTCTTT. This encodes CASSLTENTEAFF.

This clone has a handful of counts. V is TRBV2 and J is TRBJ2-5, with a tentative D call TRBD1 (6 bases). The CDR3 is made up of 14 amino acids. Trimming left V 6 bases short and J 6 bases short, with 17 bases between. Germline assignment: CDR1 SNHLY and CDR2 FYNNEI. CDR3 loop: CASRNRVNIQTQYF. CDR3 nucleotide sequence: TGTGCCAGCAGGAACAGGGTAAACATACAGACCCAGTACTTC.

The CDR3 spells CASSQDFIGGNTEAFF. The CDR3 DNA sequence: TGTGCCAGCAGCCAAGATTTCATAGGCGGTAACACTGAAGCTTTCTTT. This chain links TRBV14 with TRBJ1-1; D call uncertain. Per the germline V gene, CDR1 is SGHDN and CDR2 is FVKESK. V was shortened by 0 bases and J by 2 bases, with 13 bases between the two germline ends. This CDR3 has 16 amino acids.

The rearrangement links TRBV12-3 or TRBV12-4 to TRBJ1-2; 7 positions agree with TRBD1. V shed 4 bases and J 5 bases; nucleotides not matched to a gene: 4. The CDR3 length is 13 residues. The CDR3 sequence is CASSSTGVYGYTF. The CDR3 nucleotides read TGTGCCAGCAGTTCCACAGGGGTTTATGGCTACACCTTC.

This clone was seen more than once but under ten times. V gene TRBV19 combines with J gene TRBJ1-6; D might be TRBD1 (5 bases). Germline assignment: CDR1 LNHDA and CDR2 SQIVND (reference sequence). Trimming cost V 3 bases and J 10 bases, with 10 bases left between them. This CDR3 is 13 amino acids long. The chain's CDR3 is CASSIGQGSPLHF. Here the CDR3 DNA reads TGTGCCAGTAGTATCGGGCAGGGATCACCCCTCCACTTT.

This sequence joins TRBV3-1 (or the pseudogene TRBV3-2) and TRBJ1-6; 9 nucleotides align to TRBD1. Per the germline V gene, CDR1 is LGHDT and CDR2 is YNNKEL (reference sequence). J was trimmed by 7 bases and V by 3 bases; bases with no gene match: 4. CDR3 length: 15 amino acids. The CDR3 DNA follows: TGTGCCAGCAGCCATACGACAGGGGGGAATTCACCCCTCCACTTT. Encoded protein: CASSHTTGGNSPLHF.

J is TRBJ1-5 and V is TRBV4-2; D not resolved. The CDR3 is 17 residues long. The germline V gene encodes CDR1 LGHNA and CDR2 YNFKEQ. V lost 1 base and J lost 0, with 13 bases in between. The chain's CDR3 is CASSQGAPLYSNQPQHF. DNA of the CDR3: TGTGCCAGCAGCCAAGGGGCCCCTCTTTATAGCAATCAGCCCCAGCATTTT.

The chain carries TRBV9 and TRBJ2-3; D remains unclear. Looked up from germline, CDR1 is SGDLS and CDR2 is YYNGEE. Between the trimmed V and J ends, which lost 4 bases and 4 bases, there was a span of 10 bases. The CDR3 contains 13 residues. CDR3 bases: TGTGCCAGCAGCTCTTACTCGGCAGATACGCAGTATTTT. Its translation: CASSSYSADTQYF. Full variable domain (outside the CDR3, taken from reference TRBV9 and TRBJ2-3): DSGVTQTPKHLITATGQRVTLRCSPRSGDLSVYWYQQSLDQGLQFLIQYYNGEERAKGNILERFSAQQFPDLHSELNLSSLELGDSALYFCASSSYSADTQYFGPGTRLTVL.

V gene TRBV2 combines with J gene TRBJ2-3; 7 bases match TRBD2. This CDR3 spans 13 amino acids. CDR1 SNHLY and CDR2 FYNNEI come from the germline V gene. Losses at the gene ends were 8 bases for V and 5 bases for J; bases not matched to a gene: 7. CDR3 DNA: TGTGCCAGCCCGGGGGGACGGGGAGATACGCAGTATTTT. Its protein is CASPGGRGDTQYF.

CDR3 coding DNA: TGCGCCAGCAGCTTGGAACCGACGGCGGGCACCGGGGAGCTGTTTTTT. As protein: CASSLEPTAGTGELFF. V and J are TRBV5-1 and TRBJ2-2; D may be TRBD2 (5 bases). The CDR3 extends over 16 amino acids. With 0 bases removed from V and 4 bases from J, the gap between germline ends came to 13 bases. The germline V gene has CDR1 SGHRS and CDR2 YFSETQ.

The sample holds a few counts of this clone. The gene calls are TRBV6-6 and TRBJ1-2; 11 bases agree with TRBD1. Germline loops: CDR1 MNHNY, CDR2 SVGAGI (reference sequence). Trimming at V came to 2 bases and at J to 8 bases, leaving 10 bases not matched to a gene. This CDR3 is built from 16 residues. CDR3 residues: CASSYARGQGEGGYTF. For the CDR3, the DNA is TGTGCCAGCAGTTACGCTCGGGGACAGGGGGAGGGAGGCTACACCTTC.

This chain connects TRBV29-1 to TRBJ2-3; D uncertain. This CDR3 contains 13 residues. The germline V gene encodes CDR1 SQVTM and CDR2 ANQGSEA. The ends were cut back, 6 bases at V and 3 bases at J, with 13 bases in the middle. CDR3 in amino acids: CSVRSSGTDTQYF. CDR3 DNA: TGCAGCGTCCGGTCATCCGGGACAGATACGCAGTATTTT.

This chain joins TRBV7-2 and TRBJ2-7, with TRBD1 identical over 8 bases. V dropped 6 bases and J dropped 1; count of bases not matched to a gene: 8. This CDR3 has 15 residues. The germline V gene has CDR1 SGHTA and CDR2 FQGNSA. The CDR3 loop is CASSLQGVGSYEQYF. CDR3 DNA sequence: TGTGCCAGCAGTTTACAGGGGGTAGGGTCCTACGAGCAGTACTTC.

The rearrangement joins TRBV5-1 to TRBJ1-1, with 8 positions matching TRBD1. The germline CDR1 and CDR2 sequences are SGHRS and YFSETQ. Losses at the gene ends were 4 bases for V and 3 bases for J; bases not matched to a gene: 8. CDR3 size: 15 residues. The CDR3 loop is CASSARQGRYTEAFF. The CDR3 DNA follows: TGCGCCAGCAGCGCCAGACAGGGGAGGTACACTGAAGCTTTCTTT.

The V gene is TRBV4-1, the J gene TRBJ1-4; 7 bases match TRBD1. J gave up 7 bases and V 0 bases, and 5 bases lay outside the gene matches. Germline V CDR1 and CDR2: MGHRA, YSYEKL. The CDR3 is made up of 15 amino acids. CDR3 sequence (DNA): TGCGCCAGCAGCCAAGACGAGGGGGCGCGTGAAAAACTGTTTTTT. Protein product: CASSQDEGAREKLFF.

The V call is TRBV7-8, the J call TRBJ1-2; D remains ambiguous. V lost 1 base to trimming and J lost 6 bases, with 6 bases between them. The germline V gene encodes CDR1 SGHVS and CDR2 FQNEAQ. This CDR3 has 12 amino acids. CDR3 sequence: CASSLGADGYTF. CDR3 coding DNA: TGTGCCAGCAGCTTAGGGGCAGATGGCTACACCTTC.

The chain joins TRBV12-5 to TRBJ1-2; 10 nucleotides align to TRBD1. CDR3 length: 13 residues. V shed 7 bases and J 8 bases; nucleotides not matched to a gene: 7. CDR1 is LGHNT, CDR2 FRNRAP, per germline. The CDR3 region is CASALDRGHGYTF. DNA for the CDR3: TGTGCTAGTGCCCTCGACAGGGGGCACGGCTACACCTTC.

The chain combines TRBV28 with TRBJ1-3, with D tentatively TRBD1 (6 bases). V gave up 6 bases and J gave up 4 bases, with 13 bases separating them. Germline-derived CDR1 and CDR2 are MDHEN and SYDVKM. The CDR3 loop spans 14 amino acids. CDR3 DNA sequence: TGTGCCAGCAGCGCACAGGGATGGGGAAACACCATATATTTT. This gives the protein CASSAQGWGNTIYF.